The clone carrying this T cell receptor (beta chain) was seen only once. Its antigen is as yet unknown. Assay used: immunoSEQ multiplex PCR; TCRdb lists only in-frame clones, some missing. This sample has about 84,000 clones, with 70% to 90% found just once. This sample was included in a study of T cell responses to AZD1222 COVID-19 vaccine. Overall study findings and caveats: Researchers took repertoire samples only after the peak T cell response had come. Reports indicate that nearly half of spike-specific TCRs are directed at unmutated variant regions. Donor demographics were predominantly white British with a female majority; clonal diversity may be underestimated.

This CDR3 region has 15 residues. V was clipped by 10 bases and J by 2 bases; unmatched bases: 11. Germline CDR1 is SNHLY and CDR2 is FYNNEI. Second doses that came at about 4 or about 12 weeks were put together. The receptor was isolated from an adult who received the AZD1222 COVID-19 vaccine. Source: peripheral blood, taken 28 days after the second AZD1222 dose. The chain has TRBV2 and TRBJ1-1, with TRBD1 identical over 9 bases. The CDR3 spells CATTGTGFGNTEAFF. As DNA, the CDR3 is TGTGCCACCACCGGGACAGGGTTCGGTAACACTGAAGCTTTCTTT.